The next 24 T cell receptor beta chains were all read from a single sample in a study of graft-versus-host responses after intestinal transplantation (dated by TCRdb to about 2021). The receptor library was made with the immunoSEQ multiplex PCR assay. TCRdb's version of the immuneACCESS table is confined to in-frame rearrangements and falls short of the full clone set. An unresolved V gene accounts for under half of the shortfall where checked; the remainder is of unknown origin. Here the sample has some 5,600 clones; about 80% occur a single time. Around 6.5% of the sample comes from the top ten. To isolate intraepithelial and lamina propria lymphocytes from graft specimens, dithiothreitol, EDTA incubations and collagenase D digestion were used. The specimen was ileum tissue, collected less than 240 days after intestinal transplant. These receptors came from a human patient who received an intestinal transplant, so some T cells may come from the graft donor.

The rearrangement links TRBV5-6 to TRBJ2-2; 7 bases match TRBD1. The length of the CDR3 is 15 residues. V shed 4 bases and J 5 bases; nucleotides not matched to a gene: 8. Germline V gives CDR1 SGHDT, CDR2 YYEEEE. CDR3 nucleotides: TGTGCCAGCAGCATACGACAGGGATGGACCGGGGAGCTGTTTTTT. Residues: CASSIRQGWTGELFF.

The chain employs TRBV5-1 and TRBJ1-2; 10 bases agree with TRBD1. This CDR3 spans 15 amino acids. Germline CDR1 SGHRS, CDR2 YFSETQ. V shed 0 bases and J 6 bases; nucleotides not matched to a gene: 5. The CDR3 coding sequence is TGCGCCAGCAGCTTGGGGGGACAGGGGTTTGATGGCTACACCTTC. This encodes CASSLGGQGFDGYTF.

The chain employs TRBV19 and TRBJ2-1; no firm D call. V shed 5 bases and J shed 4 bases, with 15 bases lying between them. The CDR3 is made up of 15 amino acids. Germline V gene sequence: CDR1 LNHDA, CDR2 SQIVND (reference sequence). CDR3 coding DNA: TGTGCCAGTAGTCTCAGCGACGTCAGGTACAATGAGCAGTTCTTC. This gives the protein CASSLSDVRYNEQFF.

The gene calls are TRBV9 and TRBJ2-7, with 7 bases fitting TRBD1. Germline loops: CDR1 SGDLS, CDR2 YYNGEE. The CDR3 extends over 15 amino acids. V lost 3 bases to trimming and J lost 2 bases; unmatched junction nucleotides: 8. CDR3 nucleotide sequence: TGTGCCAGCAGCGGAAGGGACAGTCCGACCTACGAGCAGTACTTC. Encoded protein: CASSGRDSPTYEQYF.

The chain carries TRBV6-5 and TRBJ2-4, with D hard to call. Germline-derived CDR1 and CDR2 are MNHEY and SVGAGI. This CDR3 region has 14 residues. V was shortened by 5 bases and J by 2 bases, with 10 bases between the two germline ends. The CDR3 is CASSPHSTKNIQYF. The CDR3 nucleotides are TGTGCCAGCAGTCCCCACTCTACCAAAAACATTCAGTACTTC.

This clone has just one count. V gene TRBV11-3 combines with J gene TRBJ1-1; D remains ambiguous. Germline V gene lookup returns CDR1 SGHNT and CDR2 YENEEA. V gave up 1 base and J gave up 3 bases, with 6 bases separating them. This CDR3 comprises 13 residues. CDR3 region: CASSLGTDTEAFF. The CDR3 DNA sequence: TGTGCCAGCAGCTTAGGAACGGACACTGAAGCTTTCTTT.

There are a few counts of this clone. The gene calls are TRBV4-1 and TRBJ1-1; D gene ambiguous. With 3 bases removed from V and 6 bases from J, the gap between germline ends came to 20 bases. This CDR3 comprises 16 residues. Germline-derived CDR1 and CDR2 are MGHRA and YSYEKL. The DNA of the CDR3 is TGCGCCAGCAGCCATCTCGTGAAGGAGGGCGCGGCTGAAGCTTTCTTT. Translated, it gives CASSHLVKEGAAEAFF.

CDR3 protein: CAWSGLGAGNTEAFF. CDR3 in DNA: TGTGCCTGGAGTGGGCTAGGGGCAGGTAACACTGAAGCTTTCTTT. The chain uses TRBV30 and TRBJ1-1, with D maybe TRBD1 (5 bases). Looked up from germline, CDR1 is GTSNPN and CDR2 is SVGIG (reference sequence). The CDR3 length is 15 residues. The ends were cut back, 1 base at V and 2 bases at J, with 14 bases in the middle. The variable domain in full, with the rest retrieved from reference TRBV30 and TRBJ1-1, is SQTIHQWPATLVQPVGSPLSLECTVEGTSNPNLYWYRQAAGRGLQLLFYSVGIGQISSEVPQNLSASRPQDRQFILSSKKLLLSDSGFYLCAWSGLGAGNTEAFFGQGTRLTVV.

V is TRBV7-3 and J is TRBJ2-7; 10 bases map to TRBD2. CDR3 length: 18 amino acids. Per germline, CDR1 SGHTA and CDR2 FQGTGA. Germline trimming cut 2 bases from V and 2 bases from J; bases unmatched to any gene: 12. The CDR3 is CASSLRLELAGKTYEQYF. As DNA, the CDR3 is TGTGCCAGCAGCTTACGGCTAGAACTAGCGGGGAAGACCTACGAGCAGTACTTC.

The chain carries TRBV5-1 and TRBJ2-7; D not resolved. With the DNA end fitting TRBJ2-5 better, the J assignment may be wrong. Germline loops: CDR1 SGHRS, CDR2 YFSETQ. The CDR3 is made up of 11 amino acids. CDR3 DNA sequence: TGCGCCAGCAGCACCCAAGAGACCCAGTACTTC. Its protein product is CASSTQETQYF.

The chain links TRBV11-1 to TRBJ2-7; tentatively, D is TRBD1 or TRBD2 (6 bases each). With 1 base removed from V and 3 bases from J, the gap between germline ends came to 10 bases. The CDR3 covers 14 residues. The germline V gene encodes CDR1 SGHAT and CDR2 FQDESV (reference sequence). This CDR3 is CASSLEGGNYEQYF. The CDR3 nucleotides are TGTGCCAGCAGCTTAGAAGGGGGGAACTACGAGCAGTACTTC.

The V gene is TRBV27, the J gene TRBJ2-5, with D perhaps TRBD2 (6 bases). Germline V gives CDR1 MNHEY, CDR2 SMNVEV (reference sequence). The CDR3 sequence is 14 residues long. The V and J ends lost 6 bases and 1 base respectively, with 12 bases between them. The CDR3 nucleotides read TGTGCCAGCAGGCTAGAGGGACTCCAAGAGACCCAGTACTTC. Translation: CASRLEGLQETQYF.

V gene TRBV5-4 combines with J gene TRBJ2-1; possibly TRBD1 or TRBD2 for D (6 bases each). Trimming took off 4 bases at V and 6 bases at J, with 14 bases between the two ends. The CDR3 length is 14 residues. The germline V gene encodes CDR1 SGHNT and CDR2 YYREEE (reference sequence). CDR3 sequence (DNA): TGTGCCAGCAGCCCTACGGGGGCTGGCAATGAGCAGTTCTTC. Its translation: CASSPTGAGNEQFF. Based on the CDR3 plus reference TRBV5-4 and TRBJ2-1, the full variable domain is ETGVTQSPTHLIKTRGQQVTLRCSSQSGHNTVSWYQQALGQGPQFIFQYYREEENGRGNFPPRFSGLQFPNYSSELNVNALELDDSALYLCASSPTGAGNEQFFGPGTRLTVL.

This chain links TRBV6-1 with TRBJ2-7, with D possibly being TRBD1 (5 bases). Trimming shortened V by 4 bases and J by 2 bases, and 12 bases separated the two germline ends. CDR3 size: 14 residues. CDR1 and CDR2 (germline): MNHNS, SASEGT. In nucleotides, the CDR3 is TGTGCCAGCAGTGGACGGATGGGGCCCTACGAGCAGTACTTC. The encoded protein is CASSGRMGPYEQYF.

The rearrangement uses TRBV7-2 and TRBJ2-7; 9 positions match TRBD1. The junction had 3 bases not matched to a gene; V was cut back by 3 bases and J by 3 bases. The germline V gene encodes CDR1 SGHTA and CDR2 FQGNSA. This CDR3 comprises 14 residues. Here the CDR3 DNA reads TGTGCCAGCAGCTTGACAGGGGGAGGCTACGAGCAGTACTTC. This gives the protein CASSLTGGGYEQYF.

This clone was observed once. The chain carries TRBV18 and TRBJ2-3; TRBD1 agrees at 7 bases. V dropped 4 bases and J dropped 6; count of bases not matched to a gene: 4. Germline lookup yields CDR1 KGHSH and CDR2 LQKENI. This CDR3 is 13 amino acids long. The CDR3: CASSQKQGDTQYF. CDR3 sequence (DNA): TGTGCCAGCTCACAAAAACAGGGGGATACGCAGTATTTT.

The chain carries TRBV7-3 and TRBJ2-1; the D is unclear. This CDR3 is 12 amino acids long. Germline values: CDR1 SGHTA, CDR2 FQGTGA. With 5 bases removed from V and 9 bases from J, the gap between germline ends came to 11 bases. CDR3 sequence: CASSGKWGEQFF. The CDR3 DNA follows: TGTGCCAGCAGCGGCAAGTGGGGTGAGCAGTTCTTC.

J is TRBJ1-5 and V is TRBV6-1; a possible D gene is TRBD1 (5 bases). The germline V gene encodes CDR1 MNHNS and CDR2 SASEGT. The V end lost 6 bases, the J end lost 2 bases, and 8 bases lay between the germline ends. The CDR3 length is 13 residues. The CDR3 loop is CASRATGNQPQHF. CDR3 bases: TGTGCCAGCAGGGCGACAGGCAATCAGCCCCAGCATTTT.

The V call is TRBV27, the J call TRBJ2-7, with D perhaps matching TRBD2 (7 bases). This CDR3 has 14 residues. Germline CDR1 and CDR2: MNHEY and SMNVEV (reference sequence). V was trimmed by 6 bases and J by 2 bases, leaving 14 bases between them. The CDR3 loop is CASSLGGPTYEQYF. The CDR3 DNA is TGTGCCAGCAGCCTCGGGGGGCCGACCTACGAGCAGTACTTC.

The chain links TRBV30 to TRBJ1-2; D is unresolved. The CDR3 spans 13 residues. V was clipped by 0 bases and J by 13 bases, with 18 bases between them. CDR1 and CDR2 from the germline V gene are GTSNPN and SVGIG (reference sequence). The CDR3 protein is CAWSVEGLGIITF. CDR3 in DNA: TGTGCCTGGAGTGTCGAGGGATTGGGTATCATCACCTTC.

V and J are TRBV5-4 and TRBJ2-1; TRBD2 matches at 9 bases. Germline V gene lookup returns CDR1 SGHNT and CDR2 YYREEE (reference sequence). J was trimmed by 5 bases and V by 4 bases; bases with no gene match: 7. The length of the CDR3 is 15 residues. CDR3 residues: CASSRGGAVNNEQFF. The CDR3 DNA sequence: TGTGCCAGCAGCCGCGGGGGGGCCGTGAACAATGAGCAGTTCTTC.

Remarks on this clone: This CDR3 is also generated by other DNA sequences in the sample. The chain carries TRBV14 and TRBJ2-2, with D perhaps matching TRBD1 (6 bases). From germline, CDR1 is SGHDN and CDR2 FVKESK. V lost 5 bases to trimming and J lost 4 bases, with 14 bases between them. The CDR3 contains 15 residues. In nucleotides, the CDR3 is TGTGCCAGCAGCAAAGGGGGTCCGAGCACCGGGGAGCTGTTTTTT. This encodes CASSKGGPSTGELFF. Complete variable domain (other parts from reference TRBV14 and TRBJ2-2): EAGVTQFPSHSVIEKGQTVTLRCDPISGHDNLYWYRRVMGKEIKFLLHFVKESKQDESGMPNNRFLAERTGGTYSTLKVQPAELEDSGVYFCASSKGGPSTGELFFGEGSRLTVL.

The chain has TRBV5-8 and TRBJ2-7; the D gene could be TRBD1 or TRBD2 (5 bases each). Trimming pared 3 bases from V and 0 bases from J, leaving 16 bases between. This CDR3 contains 16 residues. Per germline, CDR1 SGHTS and CDR2 YDEGEE. CDR3 in amino acids: CASSYELGTASYEQYF. In DNA form, the CDR3 reads TGTGCCAGCAGCTATGAGTTGGGGACGGCCTCCTACGAGCAGTACTTC.

V is TRBV10-3 and J is TRBJ1-3; D not certain. V gave up 4 bases and J gave up 0 bases, with 10 bases separating them. The CDR3 consists of 15 residues. In germline, CDR1 is ENHRY, CDR2 SYGVKD. The CDR3 DNA sequence: TGTGCCATCAGTGGTACAAAGAGCTCTGGAAACACCATATATTTT. Translating it yields CAISGTKSSGNTIYF.